This T cell receptor (beta chain) was found in a study of identical twins. After template switching added a universal primer site, the resulting cDNA carried unique molecular identifiers. Using its own MiXCR run on the 5' RACE reads, TCRdb lists one record per CDR3 protein. The top ten hold 7.2% of the sample, which has hundreds of thousands of distinct CDR3 sequences, approximately 13% seen once. This clonotype was observed a few times. CDR3 length: 14 amino acids. V lost 0 bases, J lost 0 bases, and 6 bases lay in between. Germline V gene sequence: CDR1 MGHRA, CDR2 YSYEKL. These data were also reused for a study on yellow fever vaccine responses in identical twins.

The receptor's source is a woman aged 18-29 years in good health. Sequencing was carried out using CD8+ T cells sorted from blood. The rearrangement joins TRBV4-1 to TRBJ2-7; D ambiguous. DNA for the CDR3: TGCGCCAGCAGCCAAGAAAGGAGCTCCTACGAGCAGTACTTC. Amino acid sequence: CASSQERSSYEQYF.